A selection of T cell receptor beta chains follows, all from one sample in a study of blood T cell repertoires in COVID-19. Generated by immunoSEQ multiplex PCR, the TCRdb table keeps only in-frame clones and is missing some. The table has about 53,000 clones, 78% seen once. The sample was peripheral blood. The origin of the receptors is a human donor with active or convalescent COVID-19. The donor label of this sample is uncertain. CDR3s include the opening cysteine and the closing phenylalanine or tryptophan. Fields, in order: CDR3 protein, CDR3 DNA, V gene, clone size, D gene, J gene. A D gene is named only where the DNA matches it firmly. For some rows the clone size is stated as once, few or many, or as a class when expanded; others skip it.

cdr3_aa: CASSLRLAGGQETQYF
cdr3_nt: TGTGCCAGCAGTTTGCGACTAGCGGGAGGCCAAGAGACCCAGTACTTC
v_call: TRBV27
clone_size: NA
d_call: TRBD2
j_call: TRBJ2-5

cdr3_aa: CASSIGQGLQETQYF
cdr3_nt: TGTGCCAGTAGTATAGGGCAGGGCTTGCAAGAGACCCAGTACTTC
v_call: TRBV19
clone_size: NA
d_call: NA
j_call: TRBJ2-5

cdr3_aa: CASSPRLAATYEQYF
cdr3_nt: TGTGCCAGCAGTCCCCGACTAGCGGCAACCTACGAGCAGTACTTC
v_call: TRBV27
clone_size: NA
d_call: TRBD2
j_call: TRBJ2-7

cdr3_aa: CASSGLGAANYGYTF
cdr3_nt: TGTGCCAGCAGCGGGCTAGGGGCGGCTAACTATGGCTACACCTTC
v_call: TRBV28
clone_size: NA
d_call: NA
j_call: TRBJ1-2

cdr3_aa: CASSLSRGEGVEAFF
cdr3_nt: TGTGCCAGCAGTTTATCGAGAGGTGAAGGGGTTGAAGCTTTCTTT
v_call: TRBV27
clone_size: once
d_call: NA
j_call: TRBJ1-1

cdr3_aa: CSVEGGTPFYNEQFF
cdr3_nt: TGCAGCGTTGAAGGTGGGACACCTTTCTACAATGAGCAGTTCTTC
v_call: TRBV29-1
clone_size: NA
d_call: NA
j_call: TRBJ2-1

cdr3_aa: CASSGRTGNSPLHF
cdr3_nt: TGTGCCAGCAGCGGGCGGACGGGGAATTCACCCCTCCACTTT
v_call: TRBV11-3
clone_size: NA
d_call: NA
j_call: TRBJ1-6

cdr3_aa: CASSEAGLFTDTQYF
cdr3_nt: TGTGCCAGCAGTGAAGCGGGGCTTTTCACAGATACGCAGTATTTT
v_call: TRBV6-1
clone_size: NA
d_call: NA
j_call: TRBJ2-3

cdr3_aa: CASSEIQGDNSPLHF
cdr3_nt: TGTGCCAGCAGTGAGATACAGGGGGACAATTCACCCCTCCACTTT
v_call: TRBV2
clone_size: NA
d_call: TRBD1
j_call: TRBJ1-6

cdr3_aa: CASSATGGNQPQHF
cdr3_nt: TGTGCCAGCAGCGCGACAGGGGGCAATCAGCCCCAGCATTTT
v_call: TRBV9
clone_size: few
d_call: TRBD1
j_call: TRBJ1-5

cdr3_aa: CASTRGGVQPQHF
cdr3_nt: TGTGCCAGCACCAGAGGGGGCGTGCAGCCCCAGCATTTT
v_call: TRBV12-3/TRBV12-4
clone_size: NA
d_call: TRBD1
j_call: TRBJ1-5

cdr3_aa: CASSLLRDRVDNEQFF
cdr3_nt: TGTGCCAGCAGTCTCCTCCGGGACAGGGTAGACAATGAGCAGTTCTTC
v_call: TRBV27
clone_size: NA
d_call: TRBD1
j_call: TRBJ2-1

cdr3_aa: CASSPSVGGTEAFF
cdr3_nt: TGTGCCAGCAGTCCGTCCGTCGGGGGCACTGAAGCTTTCTTT
v_call: TRBV28
clone_size: NA
d_call: NA
j_call: TRBJ1-1

cdr3_aa: CASSYGLAGTSTDTQYF
cdr3_nt: TGTGCCAGCAGCTATGGACTAGCGGGAACCAGCACAGATACGCAGTATTTT
v_call: TRBV7-2
clone_size: few
d_call: TRBD2
j_call: TRBJ2-3

cdr3_aa: CASSHPPGLAGIGELFF
cdr3_nt: TGTGCCAGCAGCCACCCCCCCGGGCTAGCGGGTATTGGGGAGCTGTTTTTT
v_call: TRBV3-1/TRBV3-2
clone_size: NA
d_call: TRBD2
j_call: TRBJ2-2

cdr3_aa: CASSAVSGSPDTQYF
cdr3_nt: TGTGCCAGCAGCGCCGTTAGCGGGAGCCCAGATACGCAGTATTTT
v_call: TRBV9
clone_size: NA
d_call: TRBD2
j_call: TRBJ2-3

cdr3_aa: CASSFGGQGHTGELFF
cdr3_nt: TGTGCCAGCAGTTTTGGGGGACAGGGTCACACCGGGGAGCTGTTTTTT
v_call: TRBV28
clone_size: NA
d_call: TRBD1
j_call: TRBJ2-2

cdr3_aa: CASSQEPRYADTQYF
cdr3_nt: TGCGCCAGCAGCCAAGAGCCCAGGTATGCAGATACGCAGTATTTT
v_call: TRBV4-3
clone_size: NA
d_call: NA
j_call: TRBJ2-3

cdr3_aa: CAAGQNTGELFF
cdr3_nt: TGTGCGGCAGGTCAGAACACCGGGGAGCTGTTTTTT
v_call: TRBV18
clone_size: NA
d_call: NA
j_call: TRBJ2-2

cdr3_aa: CASSLTSGRAGHNEQFF
cdr3_nt: TGTGCCAGCAGTTTGACTAGCGGGAGGGCCGGCCACAATGAGCAGTTCTTC
v_call: TRBV28
clone_size: NA
d_call: TRBD2
j_call: TRBJ2-1

cdr3_aa: CATRTGEETQYF
cdr3_nt: TGTGCCACCCGGACTGGGGAAGAGACCCAGTACTTC
v_call: TRBV10-3
clone_size: once
d_call: NA
j_call: TRBJ2-5

cdr3_aa: CASSFSRGGTDTQYF
cdr3_nt: TGTGCCAGCAGCTTTTCGCGGGGGGGCACAGATACGCAGTATTTT
v_call: TRBV7-9
clone_size: NA
d_call: TRBD2
j_call: TRBJ2-3

cdr3_aa: CASRSRDRGRRIGELFF
cdr3_nt: TGTGCCAGCAGGTCCCGGGACAGGGGAAGAAGGATCGGGGAGCTGTTTTTT
v_call: TRBV28
clone_size: few
d_call: TRBD1
j_call: TRBJ2-2

cdr3_aa: CATSRGVGNEQFF
cdr3_nt: TGTGCCACATCGAGAGGAGTCGGGAATGAGCAGTTCTTC
v_call: TRBV30
clone_size: NA
d_call: NA
j_call: TRBJ2-1

cdr3_aa: CASRDRGLSQPQHF
cdr3_nt: TGTGCCAGCAGGGACAGGGGGCTGAGTCAGCCCCAGCATTTT
v_call: TRBV2
clone_size: NA
d_call: TRBD1
j_call: TRBJ1-5

cdr3_aa: CASSQEGAQNNEQFF
cdr3_nt: TGCGCCAGCAGCCAAGAGGGGGCGCAGAACAATGAGCAGTTCTTC
v_call: TRBV4-1
clone_size: few
d_call: NA
j_call: TRBJ2-1

cdr3_aa: CASSLFGQGAEQYF
cdr3_nt: TGTGCCAGCAGTTTATTCGGACAGGGGGCTGAGCAGTACTTC
v_call: TRBV27
clone_size: NA
d_call: TRBD1
j_call: TRBJ2-7

cdr3_aa: CASSETGGELFF
cdr3_nt: TGTGCCAGCAGCGAAACGGGCGGGGAGCTGTTTTTT
v_call: TRBV25-1
clone_size: NA
d_call: NA
j_call: TRBJ2-2

cdr3_aa: CATSDPGYQETQYF
cdr3_nt: TGTGCCACCAGTGACCCAGGGTACCAAGAGACCCAGTACTTC
v_call: TRBV24-1
clone_size: NA
d_call: NA
j_call: TRBJ2-5

cdr3_aa: CASSVYRDRDAYEQYF
cdr3_nt: TGTGCCAGCAGCGTCTACCGGGACAGGGACGCCTACGAGCAGTACTTC
v_call: TRBV9
clone_size: NA
d_call: TRBD1
j_call: TRBJ2-7

cdr3_aa: CASSLQGLPLHF
cdr3_nt: TGTGCCAGCAGCCTACAGGGTTTACCCCTCCACTTT
v_call: TRBV3-1/TRBV3-2
clone_size: NA
d_call: NA
j_call: TRBJ1-6

cdr3_aa: CASIPTGTDTQYF
cdr3_nt: TGTGCCAGTATCCCCACGGGCACAGATACGCAGTATTTT
v_call: TRBV19
clone_size: NA
d_call: NA
j_call: TRBJ2-3

cdr3_aa: CAWGDGQASPLHF
cdr3_nt: TGTGCCTGGGGAGACGGACAGGCGTCACCCCTCCACTTT
v_call: TRBV30
clone_size: NA
d_call: TRBD1
j_call: TRBJ1-6

cdr3_aa: CASSVDPQATGANVLTF
cdr3_nt: TGTGCCAGCAGCGTAGACCCTCAGGCTACTGGGGCCAACGTCCTGACTTTC
v_call: TRBV9
clone_size: NA
d_call: NA
j_call: TRBJ2-6

cdr3_aa: CASSLRDRVEQYF
cdr3_nt: TGTGCCAGCAGTTTACGGGACAGGGTCGAGCAGTACTTC
v_call: TRBV28
clone_size: NA
d_call: TRBD1
j_call: TRBJ2-7

cdr3_aa: CASRHREPEGYTF
cdr3_nt: TGTGCCAGCAGGCATCGGGAGCCGGAGGGCTACACCTTC
v_call: TRBV6-5
clone_size: NA
d_call: NA
j_call: TRBJ1-2

cdr3_aa: CSVDKAGQGNTEAFF
cdr3_nt: TGCAGCGTGGACAAGGCGGGACAGGGGAACACTGAAGCTTTCTTT
v_call: TRBV29-1
clone_size: once
d_call: TRBD1
j_call: TRBJ1-1

cdr3_aa: CASSMQTMRGYTF
cdr3_nt: TGTGCCAGTAGTATGCAGACGATGCGGGGCTACACCTTC
v_call: TRBV19
clone_size: NA
d_call: NA
j_call: TRBJ1-2

cdr3_aa: CASSLGPTGKQETQYF
cdr3_nt: TGCGCCAGCAGCTTGGGCCCAACAGGGAAGCAAGAGACCCAGTACTTC
v_call: TRBV5-1
clone_size: NA
d_call: NA
j_call: TRBJ2-5

cdr3_aa: CASRPDRARQDTQYF
cdr3_nt: TGTGCCAGCAGGCCGGACAGGGCAAGGCAGGATACGCAGTATTTT
v_call: TRBV6-5
clone_size: NA
d_call: TRBD1
j_call: TRBJ2-3

cdr3_aa: CASSAGGTSQETQYF
cdr3_nt: TGTGCCAGCAGCGCAGGTGGGACTTCTCAAGAGACCCAGTACTTC
v_call: TRBV6-5
clone_size: NA
d_call: NA
j_call: TRBJ2-5

cdr3_aa: CASSKSVVEVQFF
cdr3_nt: TGTGCCAGCAGCAAGAGTGTAGTTGAAGTGCAGTTCTTC
v_call: TRBV9
clone_size: NA
d_call: NA
j_call: TRBJ2-1

cdr3_aa: CASSSGNSGANVLTF
cdr3_nt: TGTGCCAGCTCTAGCGGTAACTCTGGGGCCAACGTCCTGACTTTC
v_call: TRBV6-4
clone_size: NA
d_call: TRBD2
j_call: TRBJ2-6

cdr3_aa: CASSKVRREASYEQYF
cdr3_nt: TGTGCCAGCAGCAAAGTAAGGCGGGAGGCGAGTTACGAGCAGTACTTC
v_call: TRBV21-1
clone_size: once
d_call: NA
j_call: TRBJ2-7

cdr3_aa: CASSLAPSGSYEQYF
cdr3_nt: TGTGCCAGCAGCTTAGCGCCTAGCGGGAGTTACGAGCAGTACTTC
v_call: TRBV7-8
clone_size: few
d_call: TRBD2
j_call: TRBJ2-7

cdr3_aa: CASSQAGQGYEQYF
cdr3_nt: TGCGCCAGCAGCCAAGCGGGACAGGGCTACGAGCAGTACTTC
v_call: TRBV4-1
clone_size: NA
d_call: TRBD1
j_call: TRBJ2-7

cdr3_aa: CASSYPSGENIQYF
cdr3_nt: TGTGCCAGCAGTTACCCATCAGGGGAAAACATTCAGTACTTC
v_call: TRBV6-2/TRBV6-3
clone_size: NA
d_call: NA
j_call: TRBJ2-4

cdr3_aa: CASSSLAYYNEQFF
cdr3_nt: TGTGCCAGCAGCTCACTAGCGTACTACAATGAGCAGTTCTTC
v_call: TRBV14
clone_size: NA
d_call: TRBD2
j_call: TRBJ2-1

cdr3_aa: CASSQDRGQGAQRNEQFF
cdr3_nt: TGTGCCAGCAGCCAAGACCGCGGACAGGGGGCGCAGAGAAATGAGCAGTTCTTC
v_call: TRBV3-1/TRBV3-2
clone_size: NA
d_call: TRBD1
j_call: TRBJ2-1

cdr3_aa: CASSSRDRDRPVHQPQHF
cdr3_nt: TGTGCCAGCAGTTCCAGAGACAGGGATCGGCCCGTCCATCAGCCCCAGCATTTT
v_call: TRBV27
clone_size: NA
d_call: TRBD1
j_call: TRBJ1-5

cdr3_aa: CASSLTGQGNNEQFF
cdr3_nt: TGTGCCAGCAGTCTAACGGGACAGGGAAACAATGAGCAGTTCTTC
v_call: TRBV28
clone_size: once
d_call: TRBD1
j_call: TRBJ2-1

cdr3_aa: CASSWPGTTDTQYF
cdr3_nt: TGTGCCAGCAGCTGGCCCGGGACTACAGATACGCAGTATTTT
v_call: TRBV7-2
clone_size: NA
d_call: NA
j_call: TRBJ2-3

cdr3_aa: CASSVRVREAFF
cdr3_nt: TGTGCCAGCAGCGTACGTGTCAGGGAAGCTTTCTTT
v_call: TRBV28
clone_size: NA
d_call: NA
j_call: TRBJ1-1